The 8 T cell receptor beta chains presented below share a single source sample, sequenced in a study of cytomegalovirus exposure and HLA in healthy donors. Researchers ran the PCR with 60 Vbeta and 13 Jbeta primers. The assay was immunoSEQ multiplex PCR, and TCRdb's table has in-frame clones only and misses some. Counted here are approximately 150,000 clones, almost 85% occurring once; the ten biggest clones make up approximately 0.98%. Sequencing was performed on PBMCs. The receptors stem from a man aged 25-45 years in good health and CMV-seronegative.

The DNA of the CDR3 is TGCGCCAGCAGTGAGGGCCACCAGAACACTGAAGCTTTCTTT. Protein product: CASSEGHQNTEAFF. The chain carries TRBV10-2 and TRBJ1-1; D is uncertain. CDR3 length: 14 residues. Trimming stripped 2 bases from V and 1 base from J, with 8 bases between. Germline CDR1 reads WSHSY; CDR2 reads SAAADI.

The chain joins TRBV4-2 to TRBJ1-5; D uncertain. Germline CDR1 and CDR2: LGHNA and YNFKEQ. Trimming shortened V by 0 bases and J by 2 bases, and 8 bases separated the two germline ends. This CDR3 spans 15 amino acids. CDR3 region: CASSQDFGGNQPQHF. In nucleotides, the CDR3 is TGTGCCAGCAGCCAAGATTTCGGTGGCAATCAGCCCCAGCATTTT.

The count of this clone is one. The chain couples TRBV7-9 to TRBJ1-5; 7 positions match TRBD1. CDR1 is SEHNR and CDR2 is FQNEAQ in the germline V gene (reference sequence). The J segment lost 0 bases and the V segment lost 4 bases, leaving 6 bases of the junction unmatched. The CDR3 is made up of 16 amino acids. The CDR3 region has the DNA TGTGCCAGCAGCTCGGGACAGCAATATAGCAATCAGCCCCAGCATTTT. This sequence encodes CASSSGQQYSNQPQHF.

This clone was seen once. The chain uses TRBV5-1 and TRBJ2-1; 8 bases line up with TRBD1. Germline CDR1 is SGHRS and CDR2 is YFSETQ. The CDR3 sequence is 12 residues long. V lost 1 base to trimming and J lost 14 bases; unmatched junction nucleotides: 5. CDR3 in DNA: TGCGCCAGCAGCTTGATCATGGGACAGGAGTTCTTC. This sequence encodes CASSLIMGQEFF.

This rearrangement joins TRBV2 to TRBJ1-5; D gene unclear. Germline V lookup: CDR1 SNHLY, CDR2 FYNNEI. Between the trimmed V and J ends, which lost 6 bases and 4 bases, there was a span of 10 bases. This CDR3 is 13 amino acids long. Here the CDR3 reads CASRSTGNQPQHF. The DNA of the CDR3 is TGTGCCAGCAGGTCGACGGGGAATCAGCCCCAGCATTTT. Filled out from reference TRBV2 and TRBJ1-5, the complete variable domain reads EPEVTQTPSHQVTQMGQEVILRCVPISNHLYFYWYRQILGQKVEFLVSFYNNEISEKSEIFDDQFSVERPDGSNFTLKIRSTKLEDSAMYFCASRSTGNQPQHFGDGTRLSIL.

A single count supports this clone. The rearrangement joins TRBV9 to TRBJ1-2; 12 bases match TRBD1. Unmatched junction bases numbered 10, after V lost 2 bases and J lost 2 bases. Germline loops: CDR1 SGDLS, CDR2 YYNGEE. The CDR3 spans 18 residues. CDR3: CASSVRSRGTGGNYGYTF. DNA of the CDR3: TGTGCCAGCAGCGTGCGTTCCCGGGGGACAGGGGGCAACTATGGCTACACCTTC.

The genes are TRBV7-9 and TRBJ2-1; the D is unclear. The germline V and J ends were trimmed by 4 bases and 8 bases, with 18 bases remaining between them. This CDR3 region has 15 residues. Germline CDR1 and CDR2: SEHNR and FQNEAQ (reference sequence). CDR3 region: CASSSPLGTQDEQFF. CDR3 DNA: TGTGCCAGCAGCTCCCCACTTGGAACCCAGGATGAGCAGTTCTTC.

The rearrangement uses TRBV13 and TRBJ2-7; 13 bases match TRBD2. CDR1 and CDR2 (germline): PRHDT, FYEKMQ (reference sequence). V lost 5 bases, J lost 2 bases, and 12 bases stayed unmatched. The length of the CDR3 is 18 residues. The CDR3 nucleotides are TGTGCCAGCAGCCCAGTGGGGACTAGCGGGATTATCCCCTACGAGCAGTACTTC. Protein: CASSPVGTSGIIPYEQYF.